The subject of this entry is one TCR beta chain. What it recognizes is unknown. The data belong to a study of shared clonotypes between healthy human individuals. Study in general: Three CD4 naive, three CD4 memory, two CD8 naive and one CD8 memory plate were used per donor. Study observations and caveats: An anticipated effect of sequencing depth on clonotype sharing among donors was recognized. A generally larger estimated richness was seen in naive subsets than in memory subsets.

Assay execution proceeded at the deep level. The repertoire was sequenced with immunoSEQ multiplex PCR; TCRdb's copy has only in-frame clones and lacks some. The top ten hold under 2% of the sample, which has more than 2 million clones, 85% to 95% seen once. Per the germline V gene, CDR1 is SGHAT and CDR2 is FQNNGV. The V gene lost 5 bases and the J gene lost 1 base, with 12 bases spanning the gap. CDR3 length: 14 amino acids. The naive CD8 subset, CD45RO-negative cells positively selected for CCR7, excluded terminally differentiated effector memory CD45RA+ cells. The source of this sequence is a man younger than 35 in good health. Some clones in this sample may be carry-over from other donors' samples. The chain has TRBV11-2 and TRBJ2-7, with D perhaps being TRBD1 or TRBD2 (5 bases each). Sequenced material: naive CD8+ T cells from PBMCs. CDR3 nucleotide sequence: TGTGCCAGCAGCCGACGGGACGAGTCCTACGAGCAGTACTTC. Its translation is CASSRRDESYEQYF.